Each of the 15 T cell receptor beta chains below was sequenced from the same sample in a study of T-cell memory formation after mild COVID-19. TCRdb ran MiXCR on the 5' RACE reads and lists one entry per CDR3 protein. Of just over 200,000 distinct CDR3 sequences in the sample, around 8.8% were seen once. The sample comprised PBMCs or a T cell subset sorted from them (not recorded which). Every receptor here comes from a man between 18 and 29 years old who had mild COVID-19 (a few samples of this study predate the infection). Cell type and time point are not known.

This clonotype was detected ten times or more. The CDR3: CASSQGSLRGTNEQFF. As DNA, the CDR3 is TGTGCCAGCAGCCAAGGATCCCTCAGGGGGACCAATGAGCAGTTCTTC. The V and J genes are TRBV4-2 and TRBJ2-1, with 7 bases lining up with TRBD1. V lost 1 base to trimming and J lost 6 bases; unmatched junction nucleotides: 9. Germline V gene lookup returns CDR1 LGHNA and CDR2 YNFKEQ. The CDR3 sequence is 16 residues long.

There are a few counts of this clonotype. The gene calls are TRBV4-3 and TRBJ1-6, with TRBD1 matching over 8 bases. The trim removed 2 bases at V and 10 bases at J, leaving 7 bases unmatched. Looked up from germline, CDR1 is LGHNA and CDR2 is YSLEER. The CDR3 has 15 amino acids. CDR3 nucleotide sequence: TGCGCCAGCAGCCAAACGGACAGGGAGGGATCACCCCTCCACTTT. It encodes CASSQTDREGSPLHF.

The rearrangement uses TRBV20-1 and TRBJ1-1, with no clear D. The CDR3 has 14 residues. The germline V and J ends were trimmed by 5 bases and 4 bases, with 17 bases remaining between them. The germline gives CDR1 DFQATT, CDR2 SNEGSKA (reference sequence). The CDR3 sequence is CSAGHQARGTEAFF. The CDR3 region has the DNA TGCAGTGCTGGGCACCAGGCACGAGGCACTGAAGCTTTCTTT.

This clonotype has more than one count but fewer than ten. V gene TRBV12-3 or TRBV12-4 combines with J gene TRBJ2-3; 9 nucleotides align to TRBD2. The CDR3 runs 15 residues. Unmatched junction bases numbered 9, after V lost 7 bases and J lost 4 bases. CDR3 protein: CASIPSGEGSDTQYF. CDR3 sequence (DNA): TGTGCCAGCATCCCTAGCGGGGAGGGCTCAGATACGCAGTATTTT.

This clonotype was seen ten or more times. This rearrangement joins TRBV12-3 or TRBV12-4 to TRBJ2-5; 8 bases match TRBD1. This CDR3 spans 14 amino acids. V shed 2 bases and J 2 bases; nucleotides not matched to a gene: 1. The CDR3 DNA reads TGTGCCAGCAGTTTAAGGGACAGGCAAGAGACCCAGTACTTC. This gives the protein CASSLRDRQETQYF.

This clonotype was counted only a few times. The genes are TRBV28 and TRBJ1-1; 9 bases align to TRBD1. The germline V gene has CDR1 MDHEN and CDR2 SYDVKM. Trimming cost V 10 bases and J 5 bases; bases outside gene matches: 8. CDR3 length: 13 residues. The CDR3 reads CAITGTGRTEAFF. The CDR3 nucleotides are TGTGCCATCACAGGGACAGGGAGGACTGAAGCTTTCTTT.

The CDR3 DNA reads as TGTGCCAGCAGTCCGGAAAGACTAGCCAAAAACATTCAGTACTTC. It yields the protein CASSPERLAKNIQYF. This chain links TRBV6-2 or TRBV6-3 with TRBJ2-4; D remains unclear. Germline V gene sequence: CDR1 MNHEY, CDR2 SVGEGT. Trimming removed 5 bases at V and 0 bases at J, with 11 bases between. CDR3 length: 15 residues.

There are many counts of this clonotype. The chain has TRBV20-1 and TRBJ2-1; 8 positions agree with TRBD1. The CDR3 sequence is 15 residues long. V was clipped by 0 bases and J by 7 bases; unmatched bases: 8. The germline gives CDR1 DFQATT, CDR2 SNEGSKA (reference sequence). DNA for the CDR3: TGCAGTGCTAGAGACAAGACAGGGGCCGGGAATGAGCAGTTCTTC. It is translated as CSARDKTGAGNEQFF.

The chain joins TRBV5-5 to TRBJ2-3, with no clear D. Looked up from germline, CDR1 is SGHKS and CDR2 is YYEKEE (reference sequence). This CDR3 has 11 residues. V was pared by 3 bases and J by 6 bases, with 5 bases between. The CDR3 spells CASSSQDTQYF. CDR3 DNA sequence: TGTGCCAGCAGCTCTCAGGATACGCAGTATTTT.

This clonotype was counted between two and nine times. The chain joins TRBV4-2 to TRBJ1-3; no definite D call. The CDR3 totals 12 residues. The germline V and J ends were trimmed by 1 base and 7 bases, with 5 bases remaining between them. Germline V CDR1 and CDR2: LGHNA, YNFKEQ. The chain's CDR3 is CASSQGGNTIYF. CDR3 nucleotide sequence: TGTGCCAGCAGCCAAGGGGGTAACACCATATATTTT.

The chain recombines TRBV29-1 with TRBJ1-1; D possibly corresponds to TRBD1 (5 bases). The length of the CDR3 is 13 residues. Germline V gives CDR1 SQVTM, CDR2 ANQGSEA. V was cut by 4 bases and J by 1 base, with 10 bases left in between. The CDR3 DNA reads TGCAGCGTTGCGGGACGGACGAACACTGAAGCTTTCTTT. Translation gives CSVAGRTNTEAFF.

This clonotype has at least ten counts. The chain joins TRBV5-6 to TRBJ2-3; no clear D. Germline assignment: CDR1 SGHDT and CDR2 YYEEEE. CDR3 size: 14 residues. Trimming pared 1 base from V and 0 bases from J, leaving 6 bases between. The CDR3 loop is CASSLLSSTDTQYF. CDR3 in DNA: TGTGCCAGCAGCTTGCTGTCTAGCACAGATACGCAGTATTTT.

This clonotype has only a few counts. J is TRBJ2-7 and V is TRBV7-2; D is possibly TRBD1 or TRBD2 (6 bases each). Deletions cut 5 bases from V and 4 bases from J, with 21 bases between. There are 16 residues in the CDR3. Germline assignment: CDR1 SGHTA and CDR2 FQGNSA. CDR3 region: CASSPTGGLLSYEQYV. The CDR3 DNA reads TGTGCCAGCAGCCCCACCGGGGGCCTCCTTTCTTACGAGCAGTACGTC.

This clonotype was detected only once. The chain employs TRBV12-3 or TRBV12-4 and TRBJ1-6; 8 bases are shared with TRBD1. V dropped 6 bases and J dropped 7; count of bases not matched to a gene: 11. CDR3 length: 16 amino acids. CDR3: CASRNRGRVWNSPLHF. The CDR3 DNA reads TGTGCCAGCAGGAACAGGGGGAGGGTTTGGAATTCACCCCTCCACTTT.

At least ten counts were recorded for this clonotype. The V and J genes are TRBV7-9 and TRBJ2-3; 9 bases line up with TRBD2. Looked up from germline, CDR1 is SEHNR and CDR2 is FQNEAQ (reference sequence). V trimming: 5 bases; J trimming: 1 base; junction bases outside the gene matches: 7. This CDR3 has 16 residues. CDR3 coding DNA: TGTGCCAGCAGCCCCCCGATAGCGGGGGGCACAGATACGCAGTATTTT. This translates into CASSPPIAGGTDTQYF.